The following is a T cell receptor (beta chain) sequence with its context. Its antigen remains unidentified. Being one base from a much bigger clone, this may be a read error. The TCRbeta library incorporated unique molecular identifiers. TCRdb ran MiXCR on the PCR reads and lists one entry per CDR3 protein. The top ten hold 28% of the sample, which has roughly 200,000 distinct CDR3 sequences, roughly a tenth seen once. This sample is part of a study of T-cell reconstitution after alpha-beta-depleted transplantation in children. Findings and limits, study-wide: Several hundred expanded graft clones reportedly supplied alpha-beta T cells about two months after transplant. Newly produced T cells mostly accounted for T-cell counts and diversity one year post-transplant. Surviving thymic progenitors and recipient T cells were the source of high TCRbeta diversity at day 60 in some patients.

This CDR3 has 13 residues. Germline lookup yields CDR1 SGHTA and CDR2 FQGNSA. The rearrangement joins TRBV7-2 to TRBJ2-7; weak D call: TRBD2 (5 bases). The sequenced sample was PBMCs, obtained before TCRalphabeta/CD19-depleted stem cell transplant. This TCR derives from a child less than two years old with acute myeloid leukemia, due to receive a stem cell transplant. The CDR3 nucleotides are TGTGCCGGCAGCTTTGCGGGTACCTACGAGCAGTACTTC. This codes for CAGSFAGTYEQYF.